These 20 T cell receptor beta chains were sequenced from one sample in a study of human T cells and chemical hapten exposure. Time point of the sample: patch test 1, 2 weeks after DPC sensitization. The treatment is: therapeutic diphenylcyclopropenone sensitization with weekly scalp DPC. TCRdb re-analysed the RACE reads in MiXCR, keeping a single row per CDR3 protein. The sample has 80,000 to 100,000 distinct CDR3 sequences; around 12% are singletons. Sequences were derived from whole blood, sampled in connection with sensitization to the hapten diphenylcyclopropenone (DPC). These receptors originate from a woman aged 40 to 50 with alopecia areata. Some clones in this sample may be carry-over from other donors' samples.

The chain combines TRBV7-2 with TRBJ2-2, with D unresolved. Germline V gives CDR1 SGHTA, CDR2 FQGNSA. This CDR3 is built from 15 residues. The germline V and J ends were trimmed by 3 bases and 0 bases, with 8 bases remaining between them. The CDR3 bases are TGTGCCAGCAGCTTTGATAGAGCGAACACCGGGGAGCTGTTTTTT. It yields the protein CASSFDRANTGELFF.

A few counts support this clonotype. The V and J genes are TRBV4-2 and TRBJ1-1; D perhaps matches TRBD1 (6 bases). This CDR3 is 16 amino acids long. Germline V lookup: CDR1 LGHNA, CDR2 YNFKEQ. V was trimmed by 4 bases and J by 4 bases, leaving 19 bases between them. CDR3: CASSRGGIGGSTEAFF. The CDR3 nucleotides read TGTGCCAGCAGCCGTGGGGGAATAGGGGGAAGCACTGAAGCTTTCTTT.

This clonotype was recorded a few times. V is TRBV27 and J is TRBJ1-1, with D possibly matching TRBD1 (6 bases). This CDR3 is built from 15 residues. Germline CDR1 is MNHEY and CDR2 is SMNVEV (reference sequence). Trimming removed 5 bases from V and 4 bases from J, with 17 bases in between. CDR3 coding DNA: TGTGCCAGCAGTCCTCACGGACAGAGAAGCACTGAAGCTTTCTTT. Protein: CASSPHGQRSTEAFF.

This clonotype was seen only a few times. The CDR3 loop is CASSLEGLNTGELFF. Here the CDR3 DNA reads TGCGCCAGCAGCTTGGAGGGACTAAACACCGGGGAGCTGTTTTTT. The chain employs TRBV5-1 and TRBJ2-2, with 7 bases lining up with TRBD2. V was pared by 0 bases and J by 2 bases, with 1 base of the junction left unmatched. This CDR3 has 15 residues. Germline values: CDR1 SGHRS, CDR2 YFSETQ.

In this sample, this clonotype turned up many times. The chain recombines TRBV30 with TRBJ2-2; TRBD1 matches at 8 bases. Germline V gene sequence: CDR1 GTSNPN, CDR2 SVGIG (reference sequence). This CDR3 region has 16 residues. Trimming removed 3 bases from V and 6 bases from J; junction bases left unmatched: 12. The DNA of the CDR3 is TGTGCCTGGAGCCCTGCGGGACAGGTCCTCGCCGGGGAGCTGTTTTTT. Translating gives CAWSPAGQVLAGELFF.

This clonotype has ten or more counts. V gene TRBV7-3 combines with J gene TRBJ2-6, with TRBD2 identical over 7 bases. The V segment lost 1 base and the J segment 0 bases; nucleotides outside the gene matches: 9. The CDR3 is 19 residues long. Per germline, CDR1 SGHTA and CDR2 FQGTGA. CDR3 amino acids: CASSLNRLADSSGANVLTF. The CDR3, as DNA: TGTGCCAGCAGCTTAAACCGGCTAGCGGATAGCTCTGGGGCCAACGTCCTGACTTTC.

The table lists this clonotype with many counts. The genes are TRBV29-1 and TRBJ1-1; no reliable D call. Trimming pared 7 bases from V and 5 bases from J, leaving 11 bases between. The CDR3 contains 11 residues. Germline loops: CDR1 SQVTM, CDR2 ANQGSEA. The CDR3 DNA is TGCAGCGGCCAGGACTTGACTGAAGCTTTCTTT. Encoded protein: CSGQDLTEAFF.

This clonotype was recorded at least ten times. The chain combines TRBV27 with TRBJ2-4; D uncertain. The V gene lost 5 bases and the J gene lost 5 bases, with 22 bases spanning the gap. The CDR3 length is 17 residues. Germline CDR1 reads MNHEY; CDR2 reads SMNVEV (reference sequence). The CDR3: CASSSRTAKLTENIQYF. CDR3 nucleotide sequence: TGTGCCAGCAGTAGCCGGACCGCAAAGCTCACGGAAAACATTCAGTACTTC.

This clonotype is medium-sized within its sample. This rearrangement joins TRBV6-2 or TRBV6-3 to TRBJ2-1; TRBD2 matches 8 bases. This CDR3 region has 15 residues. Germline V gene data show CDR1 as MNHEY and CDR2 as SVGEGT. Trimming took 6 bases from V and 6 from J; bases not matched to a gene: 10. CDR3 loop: CASRRAGVLSNEQFF. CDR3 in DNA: TGTGCCAGCAGACGAGCGGGAGTATTAAGCAATGAGCAGTTCTTC.

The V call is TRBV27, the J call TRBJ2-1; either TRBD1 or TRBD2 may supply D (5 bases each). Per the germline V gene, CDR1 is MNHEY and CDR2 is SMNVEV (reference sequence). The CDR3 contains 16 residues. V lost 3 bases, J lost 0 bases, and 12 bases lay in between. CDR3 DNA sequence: TGTGCCAGCAGTTTTGAGGGGTCCCTCTCCTACAATGAGCAGTTCTTC. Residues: CASSFEGSLSYNEQFF.

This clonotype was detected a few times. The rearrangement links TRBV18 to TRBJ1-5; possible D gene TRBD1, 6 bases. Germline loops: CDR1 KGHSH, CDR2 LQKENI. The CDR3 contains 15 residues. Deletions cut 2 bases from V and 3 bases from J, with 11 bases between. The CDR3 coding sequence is TGTGCCAGCTCACCAATGGGGGGCCACAATCAGCCCCAGCATTTT. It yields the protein CASSPMGGHNQPQHF.

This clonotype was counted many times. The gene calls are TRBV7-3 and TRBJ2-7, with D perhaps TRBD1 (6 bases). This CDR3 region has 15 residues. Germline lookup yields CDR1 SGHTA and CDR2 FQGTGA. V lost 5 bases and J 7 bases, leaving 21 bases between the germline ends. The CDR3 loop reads CASSRRPTPQGEQYF. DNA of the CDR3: TGTGCCAGCAGCCGTAGACCCACCCCTCAGGGGGAGCAGTACTTC.

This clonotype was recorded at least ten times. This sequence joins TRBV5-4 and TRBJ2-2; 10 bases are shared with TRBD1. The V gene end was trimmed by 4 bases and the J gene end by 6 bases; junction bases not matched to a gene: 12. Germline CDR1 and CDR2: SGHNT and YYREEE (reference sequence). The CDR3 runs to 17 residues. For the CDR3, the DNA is TGTGCCAGCAGCCCGCCGGGACAGGGGCGTTTGGCCGGGGAGCTGTTTTTT. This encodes CASSPPGQGRLAGELFF. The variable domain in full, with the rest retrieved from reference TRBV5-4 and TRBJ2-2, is ETGVTQSPTHLIKTRGQQVTLRCSSQSGHNTVSWYQQALGQGPQFIFQYYREEENGRGNFPPRFSGLQFPNYSSELNVNALELDDSALYLCASSPPGQGRLAGELFFGEGSRLTVL.

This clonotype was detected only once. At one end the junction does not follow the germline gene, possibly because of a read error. The DNA of the CDR3 is TGTGCCAGCGCTGAAGGACAGTCGAACACCGGGGAGCCGTTTTTT. Its protein product is CASAEGQSNTGEPFF. J is TRBJ2-2 and V is TRBV7-3; the D gene is possibly TRBD1 (6 bases). This CDR3 contains 15 residues. Germline values: CDR1 SGHTA, CDR2 FQGTGA.

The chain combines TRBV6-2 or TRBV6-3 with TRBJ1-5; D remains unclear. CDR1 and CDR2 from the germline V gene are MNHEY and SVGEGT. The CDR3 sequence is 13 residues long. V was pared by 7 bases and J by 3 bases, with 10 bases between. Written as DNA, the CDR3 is TGTGCCAGCAAGTCGCAGCCCAATCAGCCCCAGCATTTT. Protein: CASKSQPNQPQHF.

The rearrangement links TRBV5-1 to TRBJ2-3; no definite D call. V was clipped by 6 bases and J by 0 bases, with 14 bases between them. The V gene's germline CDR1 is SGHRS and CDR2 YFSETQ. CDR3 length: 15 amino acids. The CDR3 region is CASTSRGSSTDTQYF. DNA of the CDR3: TGCGCCAGCACCTCAAGAGGATCAAGCACAGATACGCAGTATTTT.

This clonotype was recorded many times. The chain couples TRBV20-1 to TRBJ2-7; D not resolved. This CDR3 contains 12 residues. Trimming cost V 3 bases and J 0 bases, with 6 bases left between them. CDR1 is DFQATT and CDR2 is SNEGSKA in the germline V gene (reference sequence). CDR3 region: CSARLGSYEQYF. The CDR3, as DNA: TGCAGTGCTAGGTTGGGCTCCTACGAGCAGTACTTC.

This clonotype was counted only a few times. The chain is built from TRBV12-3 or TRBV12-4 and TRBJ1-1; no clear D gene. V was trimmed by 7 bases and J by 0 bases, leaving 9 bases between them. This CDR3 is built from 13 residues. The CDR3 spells CASNGFMNTEAFF. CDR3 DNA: TGTGCCAGCAATGGGTTTATGAACACTGAAGCTTTCTTT.

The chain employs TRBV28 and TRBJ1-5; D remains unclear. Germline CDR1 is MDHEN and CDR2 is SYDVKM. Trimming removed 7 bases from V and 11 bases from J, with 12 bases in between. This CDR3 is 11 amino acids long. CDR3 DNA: TGTGCCAGCACTTCTGGGGTTTCCCAGCATTTT. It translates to CASTSGVSQHF.

The CDR3 loop reads CASSLGLATNYNEQFF. The CDR3 DNA is TGTGCCAGCAGCTTGGGACTAGCGACCAACTACAATGAGCAGTTCTTC. The chain combines TRBV7-2 with TRBJ2-1; 10 bases match TRBD2. From germline, CDR1 is SGHTA and CDR2 FQGNSA. Trimming cost V 3 bases and J 3 bases; bases outside gene matches: 5. The CDR3 is 16 amino acids.